Sequencing of this T cell receptor (beta chain) was carried out in a study of blood T cells in healthy people across ages. About the research overall: Template switching captured about one barcoded beta molecule per two T cells.

This clonotype was seen only a few times. Together with a sample-barcoded 5' primer, a J-beta primer mix was included in a second PCR lasting 7 to 11 cycles. Researchers report that each sample yielded at least 3 million CDR3-containing paired-end reads. One entry per CDR3 protein, called by TCRdb with MiXCR from the 5' RACE reads. The table has about 780,000 distinct CDR3 sequences, roughly 25% seen once. These data were also reused for a study on T cells of mothers and their children.

Sequencing input: blood. This receptor was taken from a boy aged 10-17 years in good health.

The CDR3 DNA sequence: TGTGCCAGCACCGGGGCACGAAACACCGGGGAGCTGTTTTTT. It codes for CASTGARNTGELFF. The chain has TRBV2 and TRBJ2-2, with D possibly being TRBD1 or TRBD2 (5 bases each). Between the trimmed V and J ends, which lost 7 bases and 2 bases, there was a span of 11 bases. Germline V CDR1 and CDR2: SNHLY, FYNNEI. The CDR3 has 14 amino acids.